Listed below are T cell receptor beta chains from one sample, sequenced in a study of Graves' ophthalmopathy and Graves' hyperthyroidism. TCRdb independently ran MiXCR on the multiplex PCR reads; one entry per CDR3 protein. The table includes 650,000 to 900,000 distinct CDR3 sequences, about 44% detected once. Sequenced material: peripheral blood. These receptors came from an adult man with Graves' ophthalmopathy. Both conserved end residues are part of each CDR3. Each record gives: J gene, CDR3 length, D gene, clone size, V gene, CDR3 DNA, CDR3 protein. The D gene is left open where the match is weak. Clone size is not always given. Where it is, it says once, few, many or a class for expanded clones.

j_gene: TRBJ2-5
len: 14
d_gene: TRBD1
abundance: .
v_gene: TRBV19
CDR3nt: TGTGCCAGCAGCCATGACAGGGGGCTAAAGACCCAGTGCTTC
CDR3aa: CASSHDRGLKTQCF

j_gene: TRBJ1-2
len: 15
d_gene: TRBD1
abundance: .
v_gene: TRBV2
CDR3nt: TGTGCCAGCAGTGATTCCAGGGGGATAGACTATGGCTACACCTTC
CDR3aa: CASSDSRGIDYGYTF

j_gene: TRBJ2-7
len: 18
d_gene: TRBD2
abundance: few
v_gene: TRBV7-2
CDR3nt: TGTGCCAGCAGCTTAGTTGGACTAGCGGGAGGGAAAAACTACGAGCAGTACTTC
CDR3aa: CASSLVGLAGGKNYEQYF

j_gene: TRBJ1-2
len: 16
d_gene: TRBD1
abundance: few
v_gene: TRBV9
CDR3nt: TGTGCCAGCAGCGGCCTCGGCTACAGGGGCCTGGAAGGCTACACCTTC
CDR3aa: CASSGLGYRGLEGYTF

j_gene: TRBJ1-5
len: 14
d_gene: .
abundance: many
v_gene: TRBV24-1
CDR3nt: TGTGCCAGCAGTTACCCAGGGAGCAATCAGCCCCAGCATTTT
CDR3aa: CASSYPGSNQPQHF

j_gene: TRBJ2-2
len: 10
d_gene: .
abundance: few
v_gene: TRBV25-1
CDR3nt: TGTGCCAGCAGCGTCGGGGAGCTGTTTTTT
CDR3aa: CASSVGELFF

j_gene: TRBJ2-5
len: 13
d_gene: TRBD1
abundance: many
v_gene: TRBV29-1
CDR3nt: TGCAGCACCCGGACAGGGGGCGTTGAGACCCAGTACTTC
CDR3aa: CSTRTGGVETQYF

j_gene: TRBJ2-7
len: 14
d_gene: .
abundance: many
v_gene: TRBV29-1
CDR3nt: TGCAGCGCCAAAGAGGGTTCGGGTCCCTACGAGCAGTACTTC
CDR3aa: CSAKEGSGPYEQYF

j_gene: TRBJ2-5
len: 15
d_gene: TRBD2
abundance: many
v_gene: TRBV15
CDR3nt: TGTGCCACCAGCGGGACTAGCGGGGGTGAAGAGACCCAGTACTTC
CDR3aa: CATSGTSGGEETQYF

j_gene: TRBJ1-4
len: 16
d_gene: .
abundance: many
v_gene: TRBV7-9
CDR3nt: TGTGCCAGCAGCTCCCCTTTTGAGGGTACGGGTGAAAAACTGTTTTTT
CDR3aa: CASSSPFEGTGEKLFF

j_gene: TRBJ2-5
len: 15
d_gene: TRBD1
abundance: many
v_gene: TRBV10-3
CDR3nt: TGTGCCATCAGTGAGTCGGTAAGGGGGCTTTCGACCCAGTACTTC
CDR3aa: CAISESVRGLSTQYF

j_gene: TRBJ2-5
len: 12
d_gene: .
abundance: .
v_gene: TRBV10-3
CDR3nt: TGTGCCATCAGTGGAGGTTCAGAGACCCAGTACTTC
CDR3aa: CAISGGSETQYF

j_gene: TRBJ2-2
len: 15
d_gene: TRBD1
abundance: once
v_gene: TRBV9
CDR3nt: TGTGCCAGCAGCCCATGGACAGGGGCAACCGGGGAGCTGTTTTTT
CDR3aa: CASSPWTGATGELFF

j_gene: TRBJ2-7
len: 12
d_gene: .
abundance: .
v_gene: TRBV29-1
CDR3nt: TGCAGCGTTAGGTCAGGGTCCTACGAGCAGTACTTC
CDR3aa: CSVRSGSYEQYF

j_gene: TRBJ2-5
len: 13
d_gene: .
abundance: few
v_gene: TRBV2
CDR3nt: TGTGCCAGCAGTCAACAGGGGCGGGGGACCCAGTACTTC
CDR3aa: CASSQQGRGTQYF

j_gene: TRBJ2-7
len: 15
d_gene: TRBD2
abundance: .
v_gene: TRBV10-3
CDR3nt: TGTGCCAGCAGTTACGGTGCGGGAGTACCGTCCGAGCAGTACTTC
CDR3aa: CASSYGAGVPSEQYF

j_gene: TRBJ1-1
len: 12
d_gene: .
abundance: few
v_gene: TRBV20-1
CDR3nt: TGCAGTGCTAGGGACCCGAACACTGAAGCTTTCTTT
CDR3aa: CSARDPNTEAFF

j_gene: TRBJ2-2
len: 15
d_gene: .
abundance: .
v_gene: TRBV11-2
CDR3nt: TGTGCCAGCAGCCCGGGACTGGGCCGAAACGGGGAGCTGTTTTTT
CDR3aa: CASSPGLGRNGELFF

j_gene: TRBJ2-2
len: 16
d_gene: TRBD1
abundance: .
v_gene: TRBV7-9
CDR3nt: TGTGCCAGCAGCTTACGGGGACAGGGAAACACCGGGGAGCTGTTTTTT
CDR3aa: CASSLRGQGNTGELFF

j_gene: TRBJ1-6
len: 9
d_gene: .
abundance: .
v_gene: TRBV2
CDR3nt: TGTGCCAGCAGTGTTCCCCTCCACTTT
CDR3aa: CASSVPLHF

j_gene: TRBJ2-5
len: 16
d_gene: .
abundance: .
v_gene: TRBV4-1
CDR3nt: TGCGCCAGCAGCCAAGGGTCAGGTTTTATTGGGGAGGCCCAGTACTTC
CDR3aa: CASSQGSGFIGEAQYF

j_gene: TRBJ1-2
len: 10
d_gene: .
abundance: .
v_gene: TRBV24-1
CDR3nt: TGTGCCCCCCAGCGGGAGGGCTACACCTTC
CDR3aa: CAPQREGYTF

j_gene: TRBJ1-4
len: 13
d_gene: .
abundance: many
v_gene: TRBV7-9
CDR3nt: TGTGCCAGCAGCTTATCCAGGGATGAAAAACTGTTTTTT
CDR3aa: CASSLSRDEKLFF

j_gene: TRBJ2-7
len: 13
d_gene: .
abundance: many
v_gene: TRBV10-1
CDR3nt: TGCGCCAGCAGTGATACGGGAGCCTACGAGCAGTACTTC
CDR3aa: CASSDTGAYEQYF

j_gene: TRBJ2-7
len: 12
d_gene: .
abundance: many
v_gene: TRBV10-3
CDR3nt: TGTGCCATCGGACCTTCTCTGCGTAGCACTCACTTC
CDR3aa: CAIGPSLRSTHF

j_gene: TRBJ2-5
len: 15
d_gene: .
abundance: many
v_gene: TRBV7-7
CDR3nt: TGTGCTAGCAGCCCAGGGGGGGCGCCGTTAGAGACCCAGTACTTC
CDR3aa: CASSPGGAPLETQYF

j_gene: TRBJ2-5
len: 16
d_gene: TRBD1
abundance: few
v_gene: TRBV5-1
CDR3nt: TGCGCCAGCAGCTTGACTGCTTGGACAGGGGGACAGACCCAGTACTTC
CDR3aa: CASSLTAWTGGQTQYF

j_gene: TRBJ2-7
len: 13
d_gene: .
abundance: few
v_gene: TRBV4-3
CDR3nt: TGCGCCAGCAGCCAAGTGGCAGGGCGCGAGCAGTACTTC
CDR3aa: CASSQVAGREQYF

j_gene: TRBJ2-7
len: 13
d_gene: .
abundance: few
v_gene: TRBV9
CDR3nt: TGTGCCAGCAGCCAAGCTACCCCCCGCGAGCAGTACTTC
CDR3aa: CASSQATPREQYF

j_gene: TRBJ2-2
len: 12
d_gene: .
abundance: .
v_gene: TRBV25-1
CDR3nt: TGTGCCAGCAGTAGACAGGCGGGGGAGCTGTTTTTT
CDR3aa: CASSRQAGELFF

j_gene: TRBJ2-7
len: 16
d_gene: .
abundance: .
v_gene: TRBV2
CDR3nt: TGTGCCAGCAGTGAATATCCGGGGGGCGTAAGGTACGAGCAGTACTTC
CDR3aa: CASSEYPGGVRYEQYF

j_gene: TRBJ1-4
len: 14
d_gene: .
abundance: few
v_gene: TRBV7-9
CDR3nt: TGCGCCAGCAGCCAAGACCCCGTGGAGGAAAAACTGTTTTTT
CDR3aa: CASSQDPVEEKLFF

j_gene: TRBJ1-2
len: 15
d_gene: .
abundance: .
v_gene: TRBV10-3
CDR3nt: TGTGCCATCAGCCCAGGACCCCAAGAGACCTATGGCTACATCTTC
CDR3aa: CAISPGPQETYGYIF

j_gene: TRBJ2-7
len: 14
d_gene: .
abundance: .
v_gene: TRBV7-2
CDR3nt: TGTGCCAGCAGAGATCTCGGGGCCTCCTACGAGCAGTACTTC
CDR3aa: CASRDLGASYEQYF

j_gene: TRBJ2-7
len: 15
d_gene: TRBD1
abundance: .
v_gene: TRBV29-1
CDR3nt: TGCAGCGTTGGCGGACAGGGGATCATGTCGTGGGAGCAGTACTTC
CDR3aa: CSVGGQGIMSWEQYF

j_gene: TRBJ1-2
len: 15
d_gene: TRBD1
abundance: .
v_gene: TRBV10-3
CDR3nt: TGTGCCATCAGTGGGGTTCGACAGGGGACTAGAAGCTACACCTTC
CDR3aa: CAISGVRQGTRSYTF

j_gene: TRBJ2-7
len: 14
d_gene: TRBD2
abundance: .
v_gene: TRBV20-1
CDR3nt: TGCAGTGCTAGCCTAGCGGGAGAACGCTACGAGCAGTACTTC
CDR3aa: CSASLAGERYEQYF

j_gene: TRBJ2-5
len: 15
d_gene: TRBD2
abundance: few
v_gene: TRBV12-3/TRBV12-4
CDR3nt: TGTGCCAGCAGTTTAAGGACTAGCGGGATTGAGACCCAGTACTTC
CDR3aa: CASSLRTSGIETQYF

j_gene: TRBJ2-7
len: 12
d_gene: TRBD1
abundance: many
v_gene: TRBV29-1
CDR3nt: TGCAGCGTTGGACAGGGGTCCTACGAGCAGTACTTC
CDR3aa: CSVGQGSYEQYF

j_gene: TRBJ1-2
len: 13
d_gene: .
abundance: .
v_gene: TRBV20-1
CDR3nt: TGCAGTGCAATCGGGGGTCTTTCATATGGCTACACCTTC
CDR3aa: CSAIGGLSYGYTF

j_gene: TRBJ2-7
len: 14
d_gene: TRBD2
abundance: many
v_gene: TRBV10-2
CDR3nt: TGCGCCAGCAGTGAAGGAGCGGGAGGTATCTGGCAGTACTTC
CDR3aa: CASSEGAGGIWQYF

j_gene: TRBJ1-3
len: 14
d_gene: .
abundance: many
v_gene: TRBV7-6
CDR3nt: TGTGCCAGCAGCTTAGTGGCTGGAGGAAACACCATATATTTT
CDR3aa: CASSLVAGGNTIYF

j_gene: TRBJ1-5
len: 15
d_gene: .
abundance: few
v_gene: TRBV19
CDR3nt: TGTGCCAGTAGTCCCCGACCTGGGGGCAATCAGCCCCAGCATTTT
CDR3aa: CASSPRPGGNQPQHF

j_gene: TRBJ2-2
len: 13
d_gene: .
abundance: .
v_gene: TRBV7-9
CDR3nt: TGTGCCAGCAGCGGGAGGTGGACCGGGGAGCTGTTTTTT
CDR3aa: CASSGRWTGELFF

j_gene: TRBJ1-5
len: 15
d_gene: .
abundance: few
v_gene: TRBV24-1
CDR3nt: TGTGCCAGCAGTTACAACAGAGAGAGCAATCAGCCCCAGCATTTT
CDR3aa: CASSYNRESNQPQHF